Following are 26 T cell receptor beta chains from one sample sequenced in a study of spatial heterogeneity in lung cancer. TCRdb reprocessed the 5' RACE reads with MiXCR, giving one entry per CDR3 protein. The table has about 47,000 distinct CDR3 sequences, 12% seen once. As for time point: sample taken at primary tumor resection. Without sorting, whole RNA was sequenced from tumor, nontumor lung or frozen PBMC. This specimen was PBMCs, taken at surgery. The receptors originated from a female donor with early-stage non-small cell lung cancer.

This clonotype was seen a handful of times. The V and J genes are TRBV28 and TRBJ1-3; D is unclear. Germline lookup yields CDR1 MDHEN and CDR2 SYDVKM. The CDR3 totals 16 residues. With 6 bases removed from V and 4 bases from J, the gap between germline ends came to 19 bases. The CDR3: CASSLRFTPGGNTIYF. The CDR3 region has the DNA TGTGCCAGCAGCCTCAGATTTACCCCCGGAGGAAACACCATATATTTT.

The V call is TRBV5-5, the J call TRBJ2-7; a possible D gene is TRBD1 (7 bases). V lost 4 bases, J lost 4 bases, and 21 bases lay in between. Germline values: CDR1 SGHKS, CDR2 YYEKEE (reference sequence). The CDR3 length is 16 residues. The CDR3 here is CASSTFVETGRYEQYF. Written as DNA, the CDR3 is TGTGCCAGCAGCACCTTCGTCGAGACAGGGAGGTACGAGCAGTACTTC.

The V gene is TRBV11-2, the J gene TRBJ2-1; D is ambiguous. Per germline, CDR1 SGHAT and CDR2 FQNNGV. This CDR3 spans 16 amino acids. Trimming left V 7 bases short and J 4 bases short, with 20 bases between. The CDR3 sequence: CASNRPVGSPYNEQFF. CDR3 sequence (DNA): TGTGCCAGCAATCGCCCGGTAGGTAGCCCGTACAATGAGCAGTTCTTC.

In its sample, this clonotype was seen many times. The chain links TRBV3-1 to TRBJ2-2; tentative D call: TRBD2 (5 bases). Between the trimmed V and J ends, which lost 6 bases and 4 bases, there was a span of 18 bases. The CDR3 spans 16 residues. Germline loops: CDR1 LGHDT, CDR2 YNNKEL (reference sequence). CDR3 coding DNA: TGTGCCAGCAGTCCAAGAGCGGCTAGCCGCACCGGGGAGCTGTTTTTT. Its protein is CASSPRAASRTGELFF.

This clonotype was recorded a few times. This chain uses TRBV3-1 with TRBJ2-3; D is undetermined. This CDR3 spans 12 amino acids. V was pared by 2 bases and J by 4 bases, with 4 bases between. CDR1 is LGHDT, CDR2 YNNKEL, per germline (reference sequence). In nucleotides, the CDR3 is TGTGCCAGCAGCCAAAGGGCAGATACGCAGTATTTT. Protein product: CASSQRADTQYF.

The chain carries TRBV6-5 and TRBJ1-3; D may be TRBD1 (6 bases). V was trimmed by 5 bases and J by 4 bases, leaving 9 bases between them. Germline V gene data show CDR1 as MNHEY and CDR2 as SVGAGI. This CDR3 region has 13 residues. CDR3 amino acids: CASSVGQGNTIYF. Written as DNA, the CDR3 is TGTGCCAGCAGTGTAGGACAGGGAAACACCATATATTTT.

In this sample, this clonotype turned up a few times. The rearrangement joins TRBV6-2 or TRBV6-3 to TRBJ1-2; D may be TRBD1 (6 bases). The ends were cut back, 6 bases at V and 2 bases at J, with 16 bases in the middle. The CDR3 runs to 15 residues. Per the germline V gene, CDR1 is MNHEY and CDR2 is SVGEGT. DNA for the CDR3: TGTGCCAGCAGATCCGCGGGGGGCAGAAACTATGGCTACACCTTC. Protein: CASRSAGGRNYGYTF.

In this sample, this clonotype turned up a few times. The chain joins TRBV30 to TRBJ1-2; TRBD1 matches at 8 bases. CDR1 is GTSNPN and CDR2 is SVGIG in the germline V gene (reference sequence). The junction had 17 bases not matched to a gene; V was cut back by 6 bases and J by 5 bases. The CDR3 runs 16 residues. Here the CDR3 reads CACKLTRDRRDYGYTF. CDR3 coding DNA: TGTGCCTGCAAGCTGACCCGGGACAGGCGGGATTATGGCTACACCTTC.

This clonotype showed up many times. V and J are TRBV5-4 and TRBJ2-7, with D tentatively TRBD1 or TRBD2 (5 bases each). The CDR3 sequence is 11 residues long. Germline CDR1 SGHNT, CDR2 YYREEE (reference sequence). Deletions cut 4 bases from V and 6 bases from J, with 8 bases between. This chain's CDR3 is CASSRDGEQYF. The CDR3 nucleotides read TGTGCCAGCAGCCGGGACGGCGAGCAGTACTTC.

The sample holds many counts of this clonotype. The chain links TRBV3-1 to TRBJ2-4; 7 bases are shared with TRBD2. The CDR3 is 16 residues long. The V and J ends lost 1 base and 3 bases, in that order; junction bases with no gene match: 6. Germline V gene lookup returns CDR1 LGHDT and CDR2 YNNKEL (reference sequence). This CDR3 is CASSQGQGGGKNIQYF. In DNA, the CDR3 is TGTGCCAGCAGCCAAGGCCAGGGCGGGGGCAAAAACATTCAGTACTTC.

The gene calls are TRBV10-3 and TRBJ2-3, with D perhaps given as TRBD1 or TRBD2 (5 bases each). Germline V gives CDR1 ENHRY, CDR2 SYGVKD. V lost 10 bases and J 6 bases, leaving 17 bases between the germline ends. CDR3 length equals 13 residues. The CDR3 is CATGTHEGDTQYF. Written as DNA, the CDR3 is TGTGCCACCGGGACCCACGAGGGGGATACGCAGTATTTT.

The table lists this clonotype with many counts. The CDR3, as DNA: TGCAGCGTTCGGTTCGTCGAGATCCTGAGACACCTCCTAAATCAGCCCCAGCATTTT. The encoded protein is CSVRFVEILRHLLNQPQHF. This chain connects TRBV29-1 to TRBJ1-5; no firm D call. V was clipped by 5 bases and J by 4 bases, with 30 bases between them. The CDR3 covers 19 residues. Germline CDR1 is SQVTM and CDR2 is ANQGSEA. The variable domain in full, with the rest retrieved from reference TRBV29-1 and TRBJ1-5, is SAVISQKPSRDICQRGTSLTIQCQVDSQVTMMFWYRQQPGQSLTLIATANQGSEATYESGFVIDKFPISRPNLTFSTLTVSNMSPEDSSIYLCSVRFVEILRHLLNQPQHFGDGTRLSIL.

The chain carries TRBV20-1 and TRBJ2-5, with a possible D match to TRBD2 (7 bases). Germline V gives CDR1 DFQATT, CDR2 SNEGSKA (reference sequence). V dropped 6 bases and J dropped 8 bases, with 22 bases sitting between them. This CDR3 has 14 amino acids. CDR3 sequence: CSAPRGAALDTQYF. The CDR3 DNA follows: TGCAGTGCACCCCGGGGGGCAGCCCTGGATACCCAGTACTTC.

Ten or more counts support this clonotype. The J gene is TRBJ2-1, the V gene TRBV12-3 or TRBV12-4, with D tentatively TRBD1 (5 bases). V was shortened by 5 bases and J by 9 bases, with 11 bases between the two germline ends. This CDR3 has 12 residues. The CDR3 loop reads CASSSLGVEQFF. CDR3 coding DNA: TGTGCCAGCAGTAGCCTAGGGGTTGAGCAGTTCTTC.

This clonotype was observed at least ten times. The J gene is TRBJ2-5, the V gene TRBV4-1; TRBD1 aligns across 8 bases. The germline V gene encodes CDR1 MGHRA and CDR2 YSYEKL. With 3 bases clipped from V and 5 bases from J, the junction kept 5 bases outside the gene matches. The CDR3 has 14 amino acids. The CDR3 reads CASSQTGVMETQYF. The CDR3 nucleotides read TGCGCCAGCAGCCAGACAGGGGTGATGGAGACCCAGTACTTC.

The chain links TRBV12-3 or TRBV12-4 to TRBJ1-2; D is undetermined. Trimming stripped 6 bases from V and 8 bases from J, with 16 bases between. The CDR3 is made up of 13 amino acids. DNA of the CDR3: TGTGCCAGCAGGCAAAGGTCTGGCGGCGGCTACACCTTC. Its translation is CASRQRSGGGYTF.

J is TRBJ2-6 and V is TRBV19, with D perhaps matching TRBD2 (5 bases). V lost 3 bases and J lost 1, with 10 bases in between. CDR1 and CDR2 from the germline V gene are LNHDA and SQIVND (reference sequence). The CDR3 is 16 residues long. CDR3 coding DNA: TGTGCCAGTAGTATCGGGAAAATATCTGGGGCCAACGTCCTGACTTTC. It specifies CASSIGKISGANVLTF. The whole variable domain, remainder taken from reference TRBV19 and TRBJ2-6, is DGGITQSPKYLFRKEGQNVTLSCEQNLNHDAMYWYRQDPGQGLRLIYYSQIVNDFQKGDIAEGYSVSREKKESFPLTVTSAQKNPTAFYLCASSIGKISGANVLTFGAGSRLTVL.

V usage is TRBV6-6 and J usage is TRBJ1-1, with 7 bases identical to TRBD1. Per germline, CDR1 MNHNY and CDR2 SVGAGI (reference sequence). This CDR3 spans 19 amino acids. Trimming cost V 3 bases and J 0 bases; bases outside gene matches: 16. This chain's CDR3 is CASSYGGDSGLVMNTEAFF. CDR3 sequence (DNA): TGTGCCAGCAGTTATGGCGGGGACAGTGGGCTCGTTATGAACACTGAAGCTTTCTTT.

This clonotype occurred many times. CDR3 in amino acids: CASSLEAADTQYF. Written as DNA, the CDR3 is TGTGCCAGCAGCTTAGAGGCGGCGGATACGCAGTATTTT. V is TRBV11-2 and J is TRBJ2-3; D ambiguous. V lost 0 bases and J 6 bases, leaving 7 bases between the germline ends. Germline V gene sequence: CDR1 SGHAT, CDR2 FQNNGV. This CDR3 is built from 13 residues.

The chain recombines TRBV9 with TRBJ1-3; D not resolved. There are 16 residues in the CDR3. CDR1 and CDR2 from the germline V gene are SGDLS and YYNGEE. V lost 0 bases and J lost 3, with 13 bases in between. CDR3 residues: CASSVASSPFGNTIYF. In nucleotides, the CDR3 is TGTGCCAGCAGCGTAGCCTCTAGCCCTTTTGGAAACACCATATATTTT.

V usage is TRBV7-2 and J usage is TRBJ2-5; D remains ambiguous. The CDR3 is 12 residues long. Germline loops: CDR1 SGHTA, CDR2 FQGNSA. V shed 2 bases and J shed 5 bases, with 6 bases lying between them. As DNA, the CDR3 is TGTGCCAGCAGCTTATCTCGCGAGACCCAGTACTTC. Residues: CASSLSRETQYF.

The J gene is TRBJ2-7, the V gene TRBV5-1, with a weak D call TRBD2 (5 bases). The CDR3 is 13 amino acids. Germline-derived CDR1 and CDR2 are SGHRS and YFSETQ. V gave up 1 base and J gave up 2 bases, with 7 bases separating them. The CDR3 region is CASSLIGAYEQYF. DNA for the CDR3: TGCGCCAGCAGCTTGATCGGGGCCTACGAGCAGTACTTC.

This clonotype was seen only a few times. The chain joins TRBV5-4 to TRBJ1-2, with TRBD1 matching 11 bases. The CDR3 contains 15 residues. The germline gives CDR1 SGHNT, CDR2 YYREEE (reference sequence). The trim removed 5 bases at V and 1 base at J, leaving 4 bases unmatched. This CDR3 is CASRGTGGDNYGYTF. CDR3 bases: TGTGCCAGCAGAGGGACAGGGGGAGATAACTATGGCTACACCTTC. The whole variable domain, remainder taken from reference TRBV5-4 and TRBJ1-2, is ETGVTQSPTHLIKTRGQQVTLRCSSQSGHNTVSWYQQALGQGPQFIFQYYREEENGRGNFPPRFSGLQFPNYSSELNVNALELDDSALYLCASRGTGGDNYGYTFGSGTRLTVV.

V and J are TRBV7-9 and TRBJ2-5; D call uncertain. V lost 4 bases to trimming and J lost 5 bases, with 11 bases between them. The CDR3 loop spans 13 amino acids. Germline loops: CDR1 SEHNR, CDR2 FQNEAQ (reference sequence). DNA of the CDR3: TGTGCCAGCAGCTCCGCCCCGGTGGAGACCCAGTACTTC. Amino acid sequence: CASSSAPVETQYF.

Here the CDR3 reads CASSPGPAVTEAFF. The DNA for the CDR3 is TGTGCCAGCAGCCCCGGGCCGGCGGTCACTGAAGCTTTCTTT. V gene TRBV7-2 combines with J gene TRBJ1-1; the D is unclear. The germline V and J ends were trimmed by 5 bases and 4 bases, with 14 bases remaining between them. The CDR3 covers 14 residues. From germline, CDR1 is SGHTA and CDR2 FQGNSA.

This clonotype has at least ten counts. V is TRBV7-9 and J is TRBJ1-1; maybe TRBD1 (6 bases). V was clipped by 1 base and J by 0 bases, with 9 bases between them. The CDR3 has 15 amino acids. The V gene's germline CDR1 is SEHNR and CDR2 FQNEAQ (reference sequence). The CDR3 bases are TGTGCCAGCAGCTTAGGGGGGGCCATGAACACTGAAGCTTTCTTT. Its protein is CASSLGGAMNTEAFF.